These 14 T cell receptor beta chains came from one sample sequenced in a study of T cells in tuberculosis. The method was immunoSEQ multiplex PCR; TCRdb's version includes in-frame clones alone and lacks a portion of them. The table lists 25,000 or so clones, around 90% of them singletons. Specimen: PBMCs. All receptors come from a donor aged 10-29 years with latent tuberculosis or without tuberculosis infection.

This clone appeared a few times. V gene TRBV21-1 combines with J gene TRBJ2-7; the D call TRBD2 from the table was never checked on the DNA. TRBV21-1 counts as a pseudogene. This CDR3 contains 14 residues. The DNA of the CDR3 is TGTGCCAGCATAAAGATTCCTACCAACTACGAGCAGTACTTC. Translated, it gives CASIKIPTNYEQYF.

The V gene is TRBV9, the J gene TRBJ1-2; D remains unclear. This CDR3 spans 15 amino acids. The V end lost 2 bases, the J end lost 3 bases, and 14 bases lay between the germline ends. Germline CDR1 is SGDLS and CDR2 is YYNGEE. CDR3 DNA: TGTGCCAGCAGCGTTGGACTTTCGCTCGACTATGGCTACACCTTC. Translating gives CASSVGLSLDYGYTF.

This chain joins TRBV11-2 and TRBJ1-2; TRBD1 matches 8 bases. The germline CDR1 and CDR2 sequences are SGHAT and FQNNGV. This CDR3 spans 13 amino acids. The trim removed 5 bases at V and 3 bases at J, leaving 2 bases unmatched. Here the CDR3 reads CASSVQGDYGYTF. As DNA, the CDR3 is TGTGCCAGCAGCGTACAGGGGGACTATGGCTACACCTTC.

The genes are TRBV29-1 and TRBJ1-2, with TRBD1 matching over 10 bases. Looked up from germline, CDR1 is SQVTM and CDR2 is ANQGSEA. This CDR3 contains 11 residues. J was trimmed by 6 bases and V by 6 bases; bases with no gene match: 1. As DNA, the CDR3 is TGCAGCGTGACAGGGGGCGATGGCTACACCTTC. Translated, it gives CSVTGGDGYTF. The whole variable domain, remainder taken from reference TRBV29-1 and TRBJ1-2, is SAVISQKPSRDICQRGTSLTIQCQVDSQVTMMFWYRQQPGQSLTLIATANQGSEATYESGFVIDKFPISRPNLTFSTLTVSNMSPEDSSIYLCSVTGGDGYTFGSGTRLTVV.

The chain has TRBV10-1 and TRBJ2-5; 7 bases are a match to TRBD1. Germline trimming cut 4 bases from V and 2 bases from J; bases unmatched to any gene: 4. Germline V lookup: CDR1 WNHNN, CDR2 SYGVQD (reference sequence). The CDR3 extends over 14 amino acids. CDR3 sequence: CASSVGQDQETQYF. CDR3 coding DNA: TGCGCCAGCAGTGTCGGACAGGATCAAGAGACCCAGTACTTC.

The genes are TRBV7-9 and TRBJ2-3, with TRBD1 identical over 7 bases. J was trimmed by 2 bases and V by 4 bases; bases with no gene match: 12. Germline values: CDR1 SEHNR, CDR2 FQNEAQ (reference sequence). This CDR3 region has 17 residues. CDR3 sequence (DNA): TGTGCCAGCAGCTCTACGACAGGGACGTTAGCCACAGATACGCAGTATTTT. Protein: CASSSTTGTLATDTQYF.

The chain's CDR3 is CASSSQIEDEQFF. The CDR3 bases are TGTGCCAGCAGCTCCCAAATAGAAGATGAGCAGTTCTTC. The chain employs TRBV11-2 and TRBJ2-1; D not certain. V was cut by 4 bases and J by 8 bases, with 12 bases left in between. The length of the CDR3 is 13 residues. Germline loops: CDR1 SGHAT, CDR2 FQNNGV. The entire variable domain, with the rest obtained from reference TRBV11-2 and TRBJ2-1, is as follows: EAGVAQSPRYKIIEKRQSVAFWCNPISGHATLYWYQQILGQGPKLLIQFQNNGVVDDSQLPKDRFSAERLKGVDSTLKIQPAKLEDSAVYLCASSSQIEDEQFFGPGTRLTVL.

V gene TRBV6-1 combines with J gene TRBJ2-2, with D hard to call. Trimming left V 6 bases short and J 5 bases short, with 10 bases between. The germline V gene has CDR1 MNHNS and CDR2 SASEGT. The CDR3 has 13 amino acids. The CDR3: CASRISETGELFF. As DNA, the CDR3 is TGTGCCAGCAGAATTAGTGAAACCGGGGAGCTGTTTTTT.

The rearrangement joins TRBV25-1 to TRBJ2-7, with D hard to call. With 5 bases removed from V and 5 bases from J, the gap between germline ends came to 16 bases. The CDR3 sequence is 14 residues long. CDR1 MGHDK and CDR2 SYGVNS come from the germline V gene. The CDR3 DNA sequence: TGTGCCAGCAGTTCCTCTGGCAGGTCCCACGAGCAGTACTTC. Amino acid sequence: CASSSSGRSHEQYF.

The chain employs TRBV2 and TRBJ2-3; maybe TRBD1 (5 bases). The CDR3 loop spans 14 amino acids. V was clipped by 1 base and J by 1 base, with 6 bases between them. The germline V gene encodes CDR1 SNHLY and CDR2 FYNNEI. The CDR3 coding sequence is TGTGCCAGCAGTGAAGTCAGGGGCACAGATACGCAGTATTTT. It is translated as CASSEVRGTDTQYF.

This chain joins TRBV5-1 and TRBJ1-2; TRBD1 matches 8 bases. The CDR3 runs to 15 residues. Germline CDR1 reads SGHRS; CDR2 reads YFSETQ. Trimming cost V 3 bases and J 1 base; bases outside gene matches: 5. For the CDR3, the DNA is TGCGCCAGCAGCTCGACAGGGGCCGATAACTATGGCTACACCTTC. It is translated as CASSSTGADNYGYTF.

V usage is TRBV19 and J usage is TRBJ1-2; D remains unclear. Trimming took off 5 bases at V and 0 bases at J, with 7 bases between the two ends. CDR3 length: 13 residues. The germline V gene encodes CDR1 LNHDA and CDR2 SQIVND (reference sequence). This CDR3 reads CASSGRPNYGYTF. The CDR3 DNA sequence: TGTGCCAGTAGTGGCCGCCCTAACTATGGCTACACCTTC.

The CDR3 nucleotides are TGCAGCGTCCAGACTAGCACCTACGAGCAGTACTTC. Translated, it gives CSVQTSTYEQYF. V gene TRBV29-1 combines with J gene TRBJ2-7, with TRBD2 identical over 7 bases. V gave up 6 bases and J gave up 2 bases; unmatched junction bases: 4. The CDR3 loop spans 12 amino acids. Per germline, CDR1 SQVTM and CDR2 ANQGSEA.

This rearrangement joins TRBV7-9 to TRBJ2-3; D gene unclear. Trimming took off 2 bases at V and 4 bases at J, with 7 bases between the two ends. CDR3 length: 13 amino acids. Germline V gene data show CDR1 as SEHNR and CDR2 as FQNEAQ (reference sequence). The CDR3 sequence: CASSLREADTQYF. The DNA of the CDR3 is TGTGCCAGCAGCTTAAGAGAGGCAGATACGCAGTATTTT.